A few counts support the clone carrying this TCR beta chain. What it binds is unknown. This entry comes from a study of CD4+ T cells in melanoma. CDR1 is MNHEY and CDR2 is SVGEGT in the germline V gene. The CDR3 is 12 amino acids. Trimming stripped 6 bases from V and 1 base from J, with 7 bases between. Notes on the study in general: Diverse differentiation states were reported for melanoma neoantigen-specific CD4+ T cells. CD8+ T cell, macrophage and B cell function reportedly correlated with neoantigen-specific CD4+ T cells.

Here immunoSEQ multiplex PCR was the method, and the copy in TCRdb shows in-frame clones only, minus some. The repertoire holds 4,500 to 6,500 clones, with 64% as singletons. The chain carries TRBV6-2 or TRBV6-3 and TRBJ2-7; D ambiguous. This clonotype originated in a human donor with melanoma. Sequencing was done on a sample of cells from a culture (not recorded whether cultured in vitro). CDR3 sequence: CASSISSYEQYF. In DNA form, the CDR3 reads TGTGCCAGCAGCATTTCGTCCTACGAGCAGTACTTC.